This T cell receptor (beta chain) derives from a study of blood T cell repertoires in COVID-19. The CDR3 loop spans 15 amino acids. V lost 0 bases to trimming and J lost 0 bases, with 9 bases between them. Germline V CDR1 and CDR2: LGHDT, YNNKEL (reference sequence). Method: immunoSEQ multiplex PCR; TCRdb's copy keeps in-frame clones and lacks some. Here the sample spans about 80,000 clones, around 89% being singletons. The sample was peripheral blood. This sequence was found in a woman aged 80 or over with active or convalescent COVID-19. This chain uses TRBV3-1 (or the pseudogene TRBV3-2) with TRBJ2-7; possible D gene TRBD2, 5 bases. The CDR3 region is CASSQDAGSSYEQYF. CDR3 nucleotides: TGTGCCAGCAGCCAAGACGCGGGTAGCTCCTACGAGCAGTACTTC.